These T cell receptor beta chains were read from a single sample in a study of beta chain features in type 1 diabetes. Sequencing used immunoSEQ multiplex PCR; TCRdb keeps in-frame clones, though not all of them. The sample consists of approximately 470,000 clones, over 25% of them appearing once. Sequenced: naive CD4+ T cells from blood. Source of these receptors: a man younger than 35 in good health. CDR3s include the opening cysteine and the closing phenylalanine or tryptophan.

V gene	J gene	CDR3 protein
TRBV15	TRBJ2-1	CATSRDPGTYNEQFF
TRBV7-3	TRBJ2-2	CASSLSIAANTGELFF
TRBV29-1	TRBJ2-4	CSAAGAPQNIQYF
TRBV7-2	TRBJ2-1	CASSAGTGLYNEQFF
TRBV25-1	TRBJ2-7	CASSGNRFSSYEQYF
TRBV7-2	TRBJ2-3	CASSLQPDLAGGHHTQYF
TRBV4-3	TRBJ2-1	CASKGLNSPDWSEQFF
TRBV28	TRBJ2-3	CASSIGASGMGTQYF
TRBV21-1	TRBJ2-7	CASRTGPYEQYF
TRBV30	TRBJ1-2	CAWSVGSWEGYTF
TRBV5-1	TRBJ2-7	CASRRDFSSYEQYF
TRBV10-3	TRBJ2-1	CAMSPQRNEQFF
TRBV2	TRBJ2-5	CATPGQGRETQYF
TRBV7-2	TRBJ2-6	CASRSQGAGPNVLTF
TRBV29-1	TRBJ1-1	CSVEGQTNTEAFF
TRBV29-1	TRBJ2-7	CSVRGGSYEQYF
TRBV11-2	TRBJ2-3	CASSSRVFTDTQYF
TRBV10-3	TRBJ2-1	CAISSGTGLRNNEQFF
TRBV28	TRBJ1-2	CASASSGRRYGYTF
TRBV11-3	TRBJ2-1	CASSLRGTYNEQFF
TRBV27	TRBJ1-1	CASSLRGATEAFF
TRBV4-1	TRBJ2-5	CASSLGLPETQYF
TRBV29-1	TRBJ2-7	CSVGDGPYEQYF
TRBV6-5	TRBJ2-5	CASSYSALGQTQYF
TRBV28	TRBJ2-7	CASRPTGSFTQYF
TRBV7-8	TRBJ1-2	CASGRDSGYTF
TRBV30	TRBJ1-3	CAWGGRISGNTIYF
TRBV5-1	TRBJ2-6	CASSLGTVGANVLTF
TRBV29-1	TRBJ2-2	CSVSSGTNTGELFF